A single sample gave rise to the 30 T cell receptor beta chains below, sequenced in a study of Graves' ophthalmopathy and Graves' hyperthyroidism. Amplification from RNA transcripts yielded the TCR beta CDR3 regions. The first-round RT-PCR employed HTBI primers together with the Qiagen OneStep RT-PCR kit. A multiplex PCR was then performed as the second round. TCRdb reanalysed the multiplex PCR reads using MiXCR and keeps one entry per CDR3 protein. The sample consists of over 450,000 distinct CDR3 sequences, over 13% of them appearing once. The sequencing sample was made of blood. These receptors were obtained from a woman aged 25-40 years with Graves' ophthalmopathy.

This clonotype was recorded many times. V usage is TRBV7-2 and J usage is TRBJ2-7; 10 positions agree with TRBD2. V trimming: 4 bases; J trimming: 6 bases; junction bases outside the gene matches: 3. Germline assignment: CDR1 SGHTA and CDR2 FQGNSA. The CDR3 loop spans 13 amino acids. In nucleotides, the CDR3 is TGTGCCAGCAGCTCGGGACTAGCGACCGAGCAGTACTTC. Protein product: CASSSGLATEQYF. Complete variable domain (other parts from reference TRBV7-2 and TRBJ2-7): GAGVSQSPSNKVTEKGKDVELRCDPISGHTALYWYRQSLGQGLEFLIYFQGNSAPDKSGLPSDRFSAERTGGSVSTLTIQRTQQEDSAVYLCASSSGLATEQYFGPGTRLTVT.

This clonotype occurred a few times. A clone one base away is much larger, so this may be a read error. The V gene is TRBV28, the J gene TRBJ1-1, with 7 bases aligning to TRBD1. Germline CDR1 and CDR2: MDHEN and SYDVKM. This CDR3 comprises 13 residues. This chain's CDR3 is CASPAQGDPEACF. CDR3 DNA: TGTGCCAGCCCCGCCCAGGGGGATCCTGAAGCTTGCTTT.

The genes are TRBV2 and TRBJ2-3; D call uncertain. V was clipped by 6 bases and J by 6 bases, with 4 bases between them. This CDR3 contains 10 residues. Germline lookup yields CDR1 SNHLY and CDR2 FYNNEI. The CDR3 region is CASSWDTQYF. The CDR3 DNA sequence: TGTGCCAGCAGCTGGGATACGCAGTATTTT.

This clonotype was observed a few times. The chain combines TRBV6-4 with TRBJ2-2; 11 nucleotides match TRBD2. Germline trimming cut 2 bases from V and 4 bases from J; bases unmatched to any gene: 6. Germline loops: CDR1 MRHNA, CDR2 SNTAGT. The CDR3 has 17 amino acids. The DNA of the CDR3 is TGTGCCAGCAGTGACCACGAGACTAGCGGGGCCACCGGGGAGCTGTTTTTT. It specifies CASSDHETSGATGELFF.

At least ten counts were recorded for this clonotype. CDR3 nucleotide sequence: TGTGCCAGCAGCTTGGGACAGGAGTACTTC. This sequence encodes CASSLGQEYF. The V call is TRBV7-9, the J call TRBJ2-7; 8 positions match TRBD1. This CDR3 has 10 amino acids. CDR1 SEHNR and CDR2 FQNEAQ come from the germline V gene (reference sequence). V trimming: 3 bases; J trimming: 11 bases; junction bases outside the gene matches: 0.

This clonotype appeared a few times. The chain carries TRBV13 and TRBJ1-1; D might be TRBD1 (5 bases). V was clipped by 6 bases and J by 4 bases, with 12 bases between them. Looked up from germline, CDR1 is PRHDT and CDR2 is FYEKMQ (reference sequence). The CDR3 runs to 13 residues. The CDR3 is CASSEGSSTEAFF. In DNA form, the CDR3 reads TGTGCCAGCAGTGAGGGGTCGAGCACTGAAGCTTTCTTT.

This clonotype came up many times. This chain joins TRBV7-9 and TRBJ2-4, with TRBD2 identical over 8 bases. Losses at the gene ends were 1 base for V and 5 bases for J; bases not matched to a gene: 7. This CDR3 has 16 amino acids. Looked up from germline, CDR1 is SEHNR and CDR2 is FQNEAQ (reference sequence). The DNA of the CDR3 is TGTGCCAGCAGCTTAGATAGAGCGGGGGTGGAAAACATTCAGTACTTC. This translates into CASSLDRAGVENIQYF.

In its sample, this clonotype was seen many times. CDR3: CASSFAGVYEQYF. The DNA for the CDR3 is TGTGCCAGCAGTTTCGCGGGAGTATACGAGCAGTACTTC. The chain uses TRBV12-3 or TRBV12-4 and TRBJ2-7; 7 positions match TRBD2. Trimming at V came to 3 bases and at J to 4 bases, leaving 3 bases not matched to a gene. The CDR3 runs 13 residues.

This clonotype was counted many times. V and J are TRBV10-3 and TRBJ1-3; D perhaps matches TRBD1 (5 bases). Per germline, CDR1 ENHRY and CDR2 SYGVKD. Trimming left V 1 base short and J 3 bases short, with 13 bases between. This CDR3 comprises 16 residues. CDR3 nucleotides: TGTGCCATCAGTGAGTGGGGCACCCAGGTTGGAAACACCATATATTTT. Residues: CAISEWGTQVGNTIYF.

This clonotype has a single count. Since a much larger clone is just one base distant, this may be a read error. The V and J genes are TRBV28 and TRBJ1-2, with 7 bases matching TRBD1. The trim removed 2 bases at V and 10 bases at J, leaving 10 bases unmatched. CDR1 is MDHEN, CDR2 SYDVKM, per germline. The CDR3 consists of 14 residues. CDR3 in amino acids: CASSLTNRGWVYTF. As DNA, the CDR3 is TGTGCCAGCAGTTTAACCAACAGGGGTTGGGTCTACACCTTC.

In the case of this clonotype: This sequence may be a read error, since a much larger clone differs from it by one base. The rearrangement links TRBV5-1 to TRBJ1-2; the D gene is possibly TRBD1 (5 bases). CDR3 size: 13 residues. Germline-derived CDR1 and CDR2 are SGHRS and YFSETQ. In DNA form, the CDR3 reads TGCGCCAGCAGATTGGGGGAGGACTATGGCTACACCTTC. It specifies CASRLGEDYGYTF.

This clonotype was counted at least ten times. The rearrangement joins TRBV2 to TRBJ2-7; 7 nucleotides agree with TRBD1. Germline values: CDR1 SNHLY, CDR2 FYNNEI. This CDR3 is 14 amino acids long. The ends lost 7 bases at V and 2 bases at J; junction bases unmatched: 8. For the CDR3, the DNA is TGTGCCAGCAAGTATTGGGACAGAGCCTACGAGCAGTACTTC. Translating it yields CASKYWDRAYEQYF. Full variable domain (missing parts from reference TRBV2 and TRBJ2-7): EPEVTQTPSHQVTQMGQEVILRCVPISNHLYFYWYRQILGQKVEFLVSFYNNEISEKSEIFDDQFSVERPDGSNFTLKIRSTKLEDSAMYFCASKYWDRAYEQYFGPGTRLTVT.

The table lists this clonotype with many counts. This chain connects TRBV7-8 to TRBJ2-2; D is perhaps TRBD1 (5 bases). CDR1 and CDR2 from the germline V gene are SGHVS and FQNEAQ. V was trimmed by 5 bases and J by 1 base, leaving 14 bases between them. There are 16 residues in the CDR3. CDR3 sequence reads: CASSLNGAENTGELFF. The DNA of the CDR3 is TGTGCCAGCAGCCTAAATGGGGCAGAGAACACCGGGGAGCTGTTTTTT.

This clonotype was found a few times. This chain uses TRBV5-1 with TRBJ2-7, with unresolved D. V dropped 0 bases and J dropped 2 bases, with 9 bases sitting between them. The germline V gene encodes CDR1 SGHRS and CDR2 YFSETQ. There are 14 residues in the CDR3. CDR3 protein: CASSLDSETYEQYF. The DNA for the CDR3 is TGCGCCAGCAGCTTGGACAGCGAGACCTACGAGCAGTACTTC.

This clonotype was recorded at least ten times. V usage is TRBV2 and J usage is TRBJ1-2; 7 bases agree with TRBD1. This CDR3 has 14 amino acids. The ends lost 5 bases at V and 4 bases at J; junction bases unmatched: 7. Germline values: CDR1 SNHLY, CDR2 FYNNEI. The CDR3: CASSFSGGGYGYTF. CDR3 coding DNA: TGTGCCAGCAGTTTCTCAGGGGGTGGCTATGGCTACACCTTC.

This clonotype has a count of ten or more. The V and J genes are TRBV6-5 and TRBJ2-7; possibly TRBD1 or TRBD2 for D (5 bases each). Germline CDR1 is MNHEY and CDR2 is SVGAGI. V was clipped by 0 bases and J by 5 bases, with 14 bases between them. This CDR3 spans 15 amino acids. The CDR3 region has the DNA TGTGCCAGCAGTTACTCAGGGGACGTGCCCAACGAGCAGTACTTC. This translates into CASSYSGDVPNEQYF.

The chain employs TRBV19 and TRBJ2-5; D tentatively fits TRBD1 or TRBD2 (5 bases each). The V end lost 2 bases, the J end lost 5 bases, and 9 bases lay between the germline ends. Per germline, CDR1 LNHDA and CDR2 SQIVND (reference sequence). This CDR3 has 13 amino acids. Written as DNA, the CDR3 is TGTGCCAGTAGTATAACGGGGACCGAGACCCAGTACTTC. This codes for CASSITGTETQYF.

The V call is TRBV11-1, the J call TRBJ2-2; 8 positions agree with TRBD1. With 5 bases clipped from V and 1 base from J, the junction kept 12 bases outside the gene matches. This CDR3 spans 18 amino acids. The germline CDR1 and CDR2 sequences are SGHAT and FQDESV (reference sequence). The CDR3 is CASSTLGQGVGNTGELFF. The CDR3 region has the DNA TGTGCCAGCAGCACCCTAGGACAGGGAGTCGGGAACACCGGGGAGCTGTTTTTT.

This clonotype was found many times. The chain couples TRBV27 to TRBJ1-5; D is perhaps TRBD1 (6 bases). CDR1 and CDR2 from the germline V gene are MNHEY and SMNVEV (reference sequence). Trimming took 0 bases from V and 5 from J, leaving 11 bases between them. This CDR3 has 15 amino acids. CDR3: CASSLSPGADQPQHF. For the CDR3, the DNA is TGTGCCAGCAGTTTATCCCCAGGGGCAGATCAGCCCCAGCATTTT.

The chain is built from TRBV27 and TRBJ1-2, with TRBD1 matching over 11 bases. The CDR3 is 16 residues long. The V gene's germline CDR1 is MNHEY and CDR2 SMNVEV (reference sequence). With 2 bases clipped from V and 5 bases from J, the junction kept 7 bases outside the gene matches. CDR3 sequence: CASSLSGQGAWYGYTF. CDR3 nucleotide sequence: TGTGCCAGCAGTTTAAGTGGACAGGGGGCGTGGTATGGCTACACCTTC.

This clonotype was counted at least ten times. The chain couples TRBV19 to TRBJ2-7, with a weak D call TRBD1 (5 bases). Germline loops: CDR1 LNHDA, CDR2 SQIVND (reference sequence). V was trimmed by 7 bases and J by 3 bases, leaving 13 bases between them. CDR3 size: 13 residues. In DNA form, the CDR3 reads TGTGCCAGTATGGGGCAGTCACACTACGAGCAGTACTTC. Translation: CASMGQSHYEQYF.

This clonotype was seen more than once but under ten times. J is TRBJ1-1 and V is TRBV30; 8 bases map to TRBD1. V trimming: 4 bases; J trimming: 4 bases; junction bases outside the gene matches: 5. This CDR3 is 13 amino acids long. Germline CDR1 and CDR2: GTSNPN and SVGIG (reference sequence). The CDR3: CAWIGQGGTEAFF. The CDR3 DNA follows: TGTGCCTGGATCGGACAGGGAGGCACTGAAGCTTTCTTT.

This clonotype was counted ten times or more. V usage is TRBV18 and J usage is TRBJ1-2; D unclear. Germline CDR1 KGHSH, CDR2 LQKENI. V was pared by 4 bases and J by 5 bases, with 8 bases between. The CDR3 spans 12 residues. The CDR3 DNA is TGTGCCAGCTCACTCCAATGGTATGGCTACACCTTC. Amino acids: CASSLQWYGYTF.

This clonotype was seen repeatedly, ten times or more. This chain joins TRBV20-1 and TRBJ1-5; D is possibly TRBD1 (6 bases). Trimming took off 3 bases at V and 5 bases at J, with 20 bases between the two ends. The CDR3 length is 16 residues. Germline loops: CDR1 DFQATT, CDR2 SNEGSKA (reference sequence). The CDR3 here is CSARWRGRMVYQPQHF. The DNA of the CDR3 is TGCAGTGCTAGGTGGAGGGGGAGGATGGTGTATCAGCCCCAGCATTTT.

The chain employs TRBV18 and TRBJ2-7; D is unclear. The germline CDR1 and CDR2 sequences are KGHSH and LQKENI. Trimming removed 2 bases at V and 0 bases at J, with 14 bases between. This CDR3 region has 16 residues. The CDR3 here is CASSPNSDRLSYEQYF. For the CDR3, the DNA is TGTGCCAGCTCACCAAATTCCGACCGCCTCTCCTACGAGCAGTACTTC.

This clonotype has a count of ten or more. The J gene is TRBJ2-5, the V gene TRBV15, with a possible D match to TRBD2 (7 bases). The CDR3 extends over 14 amino acids. V dropped 8 bases and J dropped 3 bases, with 16 bases sitting between them. Germline V gene sequence: CDR1 LNHNV, CDR2 YYDKDF (reference sequence). As DNA, the CDR3 is TGTGCCACCTGGGGCGGGGGCCTTGAAGAGACCCAGTACTTC. Its translation is CATWGGGLEETQYF.

This clonotype has only a few counts. At one of its ends the junction is not consistent with the germline gene, which may arise from a read error. The chain has TRBV4-1 and TRBJ1-2; D gene ambiguous. This CDR3 contains 14 residues. Germline CDR1 reads MGHRA; CDR2 reads YSYEKL. In DNA form, the CDR3 reads TGCGCCAGCGGCCAAGCCGAGATCAACTATGGCTACACCTTC. Encoded protein: CASGQAEINYGYTF.

The table lists this clonotype with many counts. V usage is TRBV5-1 and J usage is TRBJ1-1, with a weak D call TRBD1 (5 bases). CDR1 and CDR2 from the germline V gene are SGHRS and YFSETQ. This CDR3 contains 14 residues. The V and J ends lost 4 bases and 6 bases respectively, with 16 bases between them. As DNA, the CDR3 is TGCGCCAGCAGCCCGGGACCGAAGGATGCTGAAGCTTTCTTT. Protein sequence: CASSPGPKDAEAFF.

This clonotype came up many times. This chain links TRBV28 with TRBJ1-2; D is possibly TRBD1 (5 bases). The CDR3 runs to 14 residues. The germline CDR1 and CDR2 sequences are MDHEN and SYDVKM. With 10 bases removed from V and 5 bases from J, the gap between germline ends came to 20 bases. The CDR3 spells CATYAGGRGYGYTF. CDR3 in DNA: TGTGCCACCTACGCGGGGGGTCGGGGATATGGCTACACCTTC.

This clonotype was counted a single time. This chain uses TRBV28 with TRBJ1-1, with 10 bases lining up with TRBD1. V was pared by 4 bases and J by 2 bases, with 7 bases of the junction left unmatched. The CDR3 covers 16 residues. Germline V gives CDR1 MDHEN, CDR2 SYDVKM. In DNA form, the CDR3 reads TGTGCCAGCAGTTCGCCGGACAGGGGGTTAAACACTGAAGCTTTCTTT. This translates into CASSSPDRGLNTEAFF. Full variable domain (missing parts from reference TRBV28 and TRBJ1-1): DVKVTQSSRYLVKRTGEKVFLECVQDMDHENMFWYRQDPGLGLRLIYFSYDVKMKEKGDIPEGYSVSREKKERFSLILESASTNQTSMYLCASSSPDRGLNTEAFFGQGTRLTVV.